This T cell receptor beta chain was observed in a study of blood T cell repertoires in COVID-19. Background on the study: Some COVID-19 samples were acute and others convalescent; all came from the United States, Italy and Spain.

TCRdb's copy holds only in-frame clones and misses some; the assay was immunoSEQ multiplex PCR. The sample includes some 380,000 clones, more than 70% of them seen just once. This study enrolled people aged 18 to 89 from 24 US geographic areas. Cohort placement rested on clinical history that participants reported themselves. The V gene lost 5 bases and the J gene lost 7 bases, with 12 bases spanning the gap. The CDR3 length is 13 residues. Per germline, CDR1 DFQATT and CDR2 SNEGSKA (reference sequence). The sequenced material came from PBMCs or T cells enriched from blood (not recorded which). The TCR comes from a man between 25 and 39 years old who had recovered from COVID-19. The chain couples TRBV20-1 to TRBJ1-6, with D hard to call. The CDR3 protein is CSAGGPANSPLHF. CDR3 sequence (DNA): TGCAGTGCTGGTGGGCCCGCCAATTCACCCCTCCACTTT.